This TCR beta chain was recovered during a study of cytomegalovirus exposure and HLA in healthy donors. The study, taken as a whole, reports: According to a subsequent analysis, TCR clusters identified in the first cohort showed a tendency to co-occur across the approximately 110 validation repertoires. The study recorded 164 TCR beta chains that were cytomegalovirus-associated.

Regarding this clone: Its antigen remains unknown.

A 120-subject validation cohort, separate from the 666-subject first cohort, supplied the donors. Clones were sequenced by immunoSEQ multiplex PCR, and TCRdb holds only the in-frame ones, with some missing. The repertoire holds under 200,000 clones, with approximately 96% as singletons. CDR3 length equals 12 residues. The germline V gene has CDR1 MNHEY and CDR2 SVGAGI. V lost 5 bases and J lost 8, with 9 bases in between. The sample taken for sequencing was PBMCs. J is TRBJ1-4 and V is TRBV6-5, with D unclear. The sequence was obtained from a young woman in good health and CMV-seronegative. In nucleotides, the CDR3 is TGTGCCAGCAGTAAGACTGGAGAAAAACTGTTTTTT. This sequence encodes CASSKTGEKLFF.